These T cell receptor beta chains were read from a single sample in a study of graft-versus-host responses after intestinal transplantation. Generated by immunoSEQ multiplex PCR, the TCRdb table keeps only in-frame clones and is missing some. The sample carries some 25,000 clones, approximately 95% recorded once. Sample: PBMCs, taken 18 days after transplant. All receptors derive from a human patient who received an intestinal transplant, so some T cells may come from the graft donor. Each CDR3 is given with its conserved first and last residue. Each record gives: D gene, clone size, V gene, J gene, CDR3 DNA, CDR3 protein. A D gene is named only where the DNA matches it firmly. Some rows mark clone size as missing; the rest say once, few, many or name a class of expanded clone.

d_call: NA
clone_size: NA
v_call: TRBV6-6
j_call: TRBJ2-1
cdr3_nt: TGTGCCAGCACCAGACAAGGCAATGAGCAGTTCTTC
cdr3_aa: CASTRQGNEQFF

d_call: TRBD1
clone_size: NA
v_call: TRBV7-2
j_call: TRBJ1-4
cdr3_nt: TGTGCCAGCAGCTTACAGGGGGTTACAACCTACATTAATGAAAAACTGTTTTTT
cdr3_aa: CASSLQGVTTYINEKLFF

d_call: NA
clone_size: NA
v_call: TRBV21-1
j_call: TRBJ1-4
cdr3_nt: TGTGCCAGCAGCAAACAGGGTGAAAAACTGTTTTTT
cdr3_aa: CASSKQGEKLFF

d_call: TRBD1
clone_size: NA
v_call: TRBV11-2
j_call: TRBJ2-6
cdr3_nt: TGTGCCAGCAGCTGGGGGGGACAGGGTGGCCCTGGGGCCAACGTCCTGACTTTC
cdr3_aa: CASSWGGQGGPGANVLTF

d_call: NA
clone_size: NA
v_call: TRBV5-6
j_call: TRBJ1-4
cdr3_nt: TGTGCCAGCAGTCCCGTGGGTCTAGATGAAAAACTGTTTTTT
cdr3_aa: CASSPVGLDEKLFF

d_call: NA
clone_size: NA
v_call: TRBV5-1
j_call: TRBJ1-2
cdr3_nt: TGCGCCAGCAGCCGAAACAGGGTCACCTATGGCTACACCTTC
cdr3_aa: CASSRNRVTYGYTF

d_call: NA
clone_size: NA
v_call: TRBV13
j_call: TRBJ2-3
cdr3_nt: TGTGCCAGCAGCTTATTGGGACTCCCAGCAGATACGCAGTATTTT
cdr3_aa: CASSLLGLPADTQYF

d_call: TRBD2
clone_size: NA
v_call: TRBV9
j_call: TRBJ2-3
cdr3_nt: TGTGCCAGCAGCATTAGCGGGGGCATCGGCGATACGCAGTATTTT
cdr3_aa: CASSISGGIGDTQYF

d_call: NA
clone_size: NA
v_call: TRBV5-5
j_call: TRBJ1-2
cdr3_nt: TGTGCCAGCAGCACTCGCTCAGTTAGCGGCTATGGCTACACCTTC
cdr3_aa: CASSTRSVSGYGYTF

d_call: NA
clone_size: NA
v_call: TRBV10-1
j_call: TRBJ1-6
cdr3_nt: TGCGCCAGCAGTGATGGGGGTAGTTCACCCCTCCACTTT
cdr3_aa: CASSDGGSSPLHF

d_call: NA
clone_size: NA
v_call: TRBV18
j_call: TRBJ1-1
cdr3_nt: TGTGCCAGCTCACCAGGGCAGCCGCTCGAAGCTTTCTTT
cdr3_aa: CASSPGQPLEAFF

d_call: NA
clone_size: NA
v_call: TRBV18
j_call: TRBJ1-5
cdr3_nt: TGTGCCAGCTCACCACCCTATAGCAATCAGCCCCAGCATTTT
cdr3_aa: CASSPPYSNQPQHF

d_call: TRBD1
clone_size: NA
v_call: TRBV30
j_call: TRBJ2-7
cdr3_nt: TGTGCCTGGACCAGGGGGACCCTAGGGCACGAGCAGTACTTC
cdr3_aa: CAWTRGTLGHEQYF

d_call: NA
clone_size: NA
v_call: TRBV7-8
j_call: TRBJ1-6
cdr3_nt: TGTGCCAGCAGCTTAGTACCGGGCCCCTCAAATTCACCCCTCCACTTT
cdr3_aa: CASSLVPGPSNSPLHF

d_call: NA
clone_size: NA
v_call: TRBV5-6
j_call: TRBJ1-3
cdr3_nt: TGTGCCAGCTCCCTCCGCTCTGGAAACACCATATATTTT
cdr3_aa: CASSLRSGNTIYF

d_call: TRBD2
clone_size: NA
v_call: TRBV19
j_call: TRBJ2-1
cdr3_nt: TGTGCCAGTAGTAAGCGGGGTCAGAACAATGAGCAGTTCTTC
cdr3_aa: CASSKRGQNNEQFF

d_call: NA
clone_size: few
v_call: TRBV6-5
j_call: TRBJ2-7
cdr3_nt: TGTGCCAGCAGTTACTATACAGGCCCTACCTACGAGCAGTACTTC
cdr3_aa: CASSYYTGPTYEQYF

d_call: NA
clone_size: NA
v_call: TRBV9
j_call: TRBJ1-5
cdr3_nt: TGTGCCAGCAGCTCCGGGGGTGGTCAGCCCCAGCATTTT
cdr3_aa: CASSSGGGQPQHF

d_call: TRBD2
clone_size: NA
v_call: TRBV19
j_call: TRBJ2-1
cdr3_nt: TGTGCCAGTAGTTTAAGCGGGGTCTACAATGAGCAGTTCTTC
cdr3_aa: CASSLSGVYNEQFF

d_call: TRBD1
clone_size: NA
v_call: TRBV4-1
j_call: TRBJ1-1
cdr3_nt: TGCGCCAGCAGCCAACTGACAGGGACGAACACTGAAGCTTTCTTT
cdr3_aa: CASSQLTGTNTEAFF

d_call: TRBD2
clone_size: NA
v_call: TRBV29-1
j_call: TRBJ2-3
cdr3_nt: TGCAGCGGCCTAGCGGGGGGGCCTGTAGATACGCAGTATTTT
cdr3_aa: CSGLAGGPVDTQYF

d_call: NA
clone_size: NA
v_call: TRBV10-3
j_call: TRBJ1-1
cdr3_nt: TGTGCCATCAGTGATGGCAGCAATTCTGAAGCTTTCTTT
cdr3_aa: CAISDGSNSEAFF

d_call: TRBD1
clone_size: NA
v_call: TRBV27
j_call: TRBJ1-5
cdr3_nt: TGTGCCAGCAGTCCAGGACAGGGGAGTCAGCCCCAGCATTTT
cdr3_aa: CASSPGQGSQPQHF

d_call: NA
clone_size: NA
v_call: TRBV7-9
j_call: TRBJ1-1
cdr3_nt: TGTGCCAGCAGCTTACCTCAGGGGTACACTGAAGCTTTCTTT
cdr3_aa: CASSLPQGYTEAFF

d_call: TRBD2
clone_size: NA
v_call: TRBV7-8
j_call: TRBJ2-3
cdr3_nt: TGTGCCAGCAGCTTACTAGCGGGCCGCACAGATACGCAGTATTTT
cdr3_aa: CASSLLAGRTDTQYF

d_call: TRBD1
clone_size: NA
v_call: TRBV5-4
j_call: TRBJ2-3
cdr3_nt: TGTGCCAGCAGCTTGGGGTTGAGTCGCAGGGGGAGCACAGATACGCAGTATTTT
cdr3_aa: CASSLGLSRRGSTDTQYF

d_call: NA
clone_size: NA
v_call: TRBV4-2
j_call: TRBJ2-7
cdr3_nt: TGTGCCAGCAGCCCCGAGGCAGGGCCCTCCTACGAGCAGTACTTC
cdr3_aa: CASSPEAGPSYEQYF

d_call: NA
clone_size: once
v_call: TRBV7-9
j_call: TRBJ2-7
cdr3_nt: TGTGCCAGCAGCCCTGGTTCATGGGCGCCGGGCGAGCAGTACTTC
cdr3_aa: CASSPGSWAPGEQYF

d_call: NA
clone_size: NA
v_call: TRBV5-5
j_call: TRBJ2-1
cdr3_nt: TGTGCCAGCAGCTTGCAGGGCTCCTACAATGAGCAGTTCTTC
cdr3_aa: CASSLQGSYNEQFF

d_call: NA
clone_size: NA
v_call: TRBV4-1
j_call: TRBJ1-2
cdr3_nt: TGCGCCAGCAGCCAACCCTACAGGTATGGCTACACCTTC
cdr3_aa: CASSQPYRYGYTF

d_call: NA
clone_size: NA
v_call: TRBV5-5
j_call: TRBJ2-3
cdr3_nt: TGTGCCAGCAGCTGGATGGGAGATACGCAGTATTTT
cdr3_aa: CASSWMGDTQYF